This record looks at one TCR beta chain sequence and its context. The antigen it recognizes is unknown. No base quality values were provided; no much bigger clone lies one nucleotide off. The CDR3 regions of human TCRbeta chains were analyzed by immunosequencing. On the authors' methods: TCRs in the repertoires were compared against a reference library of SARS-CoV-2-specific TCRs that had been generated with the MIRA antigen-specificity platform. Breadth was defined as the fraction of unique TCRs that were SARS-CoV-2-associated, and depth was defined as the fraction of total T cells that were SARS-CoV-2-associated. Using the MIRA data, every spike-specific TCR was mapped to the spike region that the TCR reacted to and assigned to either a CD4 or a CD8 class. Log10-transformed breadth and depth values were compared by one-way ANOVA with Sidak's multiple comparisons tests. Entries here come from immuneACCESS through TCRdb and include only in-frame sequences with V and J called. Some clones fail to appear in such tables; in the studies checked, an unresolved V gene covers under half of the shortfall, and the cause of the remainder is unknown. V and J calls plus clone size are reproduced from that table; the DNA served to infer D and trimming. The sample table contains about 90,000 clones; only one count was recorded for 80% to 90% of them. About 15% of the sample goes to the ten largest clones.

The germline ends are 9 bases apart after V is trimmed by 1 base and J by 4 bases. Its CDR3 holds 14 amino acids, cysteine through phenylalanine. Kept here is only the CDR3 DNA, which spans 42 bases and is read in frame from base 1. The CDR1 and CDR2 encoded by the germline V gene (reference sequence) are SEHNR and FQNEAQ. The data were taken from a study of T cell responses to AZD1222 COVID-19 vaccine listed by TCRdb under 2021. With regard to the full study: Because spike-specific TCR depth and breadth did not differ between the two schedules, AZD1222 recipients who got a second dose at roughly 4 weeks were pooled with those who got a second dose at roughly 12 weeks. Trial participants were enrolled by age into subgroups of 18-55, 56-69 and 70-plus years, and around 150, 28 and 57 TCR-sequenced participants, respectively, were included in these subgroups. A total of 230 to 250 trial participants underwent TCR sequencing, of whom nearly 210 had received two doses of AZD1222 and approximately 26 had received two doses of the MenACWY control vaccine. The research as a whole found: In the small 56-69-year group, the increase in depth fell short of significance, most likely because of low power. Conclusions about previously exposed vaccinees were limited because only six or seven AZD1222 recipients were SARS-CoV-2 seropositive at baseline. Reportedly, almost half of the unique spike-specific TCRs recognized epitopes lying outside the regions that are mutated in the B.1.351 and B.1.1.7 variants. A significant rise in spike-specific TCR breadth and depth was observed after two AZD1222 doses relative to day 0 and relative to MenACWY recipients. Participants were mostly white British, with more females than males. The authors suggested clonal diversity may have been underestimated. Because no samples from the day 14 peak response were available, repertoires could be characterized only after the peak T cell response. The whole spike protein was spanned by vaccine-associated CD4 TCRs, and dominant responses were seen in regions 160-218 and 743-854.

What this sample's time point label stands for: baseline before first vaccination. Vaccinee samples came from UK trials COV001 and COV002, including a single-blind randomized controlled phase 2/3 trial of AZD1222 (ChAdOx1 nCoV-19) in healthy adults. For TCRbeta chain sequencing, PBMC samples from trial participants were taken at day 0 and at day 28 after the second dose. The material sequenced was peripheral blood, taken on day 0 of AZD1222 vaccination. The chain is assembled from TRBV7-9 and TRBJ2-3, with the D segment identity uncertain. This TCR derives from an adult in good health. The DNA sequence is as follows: TGTGCCAGCAGCTTAGACGGGTCGGCAGATACGCAGTATTTT. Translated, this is CASSLDGSADTQYF.